These T cell receptor beta chains were read from a single sample in a study of shared clonotypes between healthy human individuals. The data were produced by immunoSEQ multiplex PCR, yet TCRdb's version contains in-frame clones alone and is incomplete. Of over 1.4 million clones in the sample, roughly 96% were seen once. Sequenced material: naive CD4+ T cells sorted from blood. These receptors originate from a man aged 30 to 45 in good health. The CDR3 runs from the conserved cysteine through the conserved F or W.

TRBJ1-2 | TRBV27 | CASSFSRGHIYGYTF
TRBJ1-2 | TRBV11-2 | CASSLTGRARALQDYGYTF
TRBJ2-7 | TRBV15 | CATSRVRSYEQYF
TRBJ1-3 | TRBV28 | CASSLTGLSSGNTIYF
TRBJ2-7 | TRBV15 | CATSREIVVGVYEQYF
TRBJ1-1 | TRBV9 | CASSVVGEADTEAFF
TRBJ2-2 | TRBV10-3 | CAISEGRGKTGELFF
TRBJ2-3 | TRBV27 | CASSPQRTSGTDTQYF
TRBJ1-1 | TRBV6-5 | CASRALMNTEAFF
TRBJ1-2 | TRBV19 | CASSISGGMDYGYTF
TRBJ2-1 | TRBV5-1 | CASSIRPSGSNEQFF
TRBJ2-7 | TRBV29-1 | CSVAGGPSYEQYF
TRBJ2-7 | TRBV4-3 | CASSQDYEASGSFYEQYF
TRBJ2-6 | TRBV7-8 | CASSRWGQGATGANVLTF
TRBJ2-7 | TRBV7-9 | CASSLGIEQYF
TRBJ2-7 | TRBV28 | CASSFPLTTYEQYF
TRBJ2-7 | TRBV15 | CATSGQSGSGYEQYF
TRBJ1-1 | TRBV12-5 | CASGLVLGKDRMNTEAFF
TRBJ2-5 | TRBV2 | CASSEARGLGETQYF
TRBJ2-3 | TRBV6-6 | CASSPRGAGGVYF
TRBJ2-5 | TRBV13 | CASSLGVWTGGLETQYF
TRBJ2-6 | TRBV4-3 | CASSQDPQGGAGANVLTF
TRBJ2-1 | TRBV9 | CASSSHRTSNGEQFF
TRBJ2-3 | TRBV28 | CASSPYRISTDTQYF
TRBJ1-2 | TRBV27 | CASSYREGNYGYTF
TRBJ1-1 | TRBV7-9 | CASSPQANTEAFF
TRBJ2-5 | TRBV7-2 | CASSGAPRVQETQYF
TRBJ2-3 | TRBV9 | CASSTSSNTDTQYF
TRBJ2-2 | TRBV10-3 | CAISESPGYSGQSQSKTGELFF
TRBJ1-3 | TRBV2 | CASSVWEGQPSGNTIYF
TRBJ1-1 | TRBV5-1 | CASSLEGGSFF
TRBJ2-5 | TRBV11-2 | CASSFMDRGFQETQYF
TRBJ2-3 | TRBV18 | CASSPRREVRTDTQYF
TRBJ1-5 | TRBV7-9 | CASSLPKLGLLQHF
TRBJ1-4 | TRBV27 | CASKRIRAANKDNEKLFF
TRBJ2-4 | TRBV28 | CASSSTGTGGEYF
TRBJ2-5 | TRBV6-5 | CASSFHRETETQYF
TRBJ2-1 | TRBV19 | CASSVTSPFSYNEQFF
TRBJ2-1 | TRBV19 | CASSTSGTDYNEQFF
TRBJ2-7 | TRBV6-1 | CASSERVNSPYEQYF
TRBJ2-7 | TRBV18 | CASSPPVDRGLSYEQYF
TRBJ2-7 | TRBV18 | CASSPLDRAGYEQYF
TRBJ1-4 | TRBV5-1 | CASSLASGGNNEKLFF
TRBJ2-3 | TRBV18 | CASSPVGSITTDTQYF
TRBJ2-4 | TRBV4-1 | CASSQGQDLKYF